This TCR beta chain stems from a study of cytomegalovirus exposure and HLA in healthy donors. About this clone: Its antigen is as yet unknown.

Use of 60 Vbeta and 13 Jbeta primers characterized the PCR. Sequencing used immunoSEQ multiplex PCR; TCRdb keeps in-frame clones, though not all of them. The repertoire has some 100,000 clones, under 85% of them found once; the top ten carry around 8.1%. Study conclusions and caveats: With high specificity and sensitivity, the classifier reportedly diagnosed cytomegalovirus status. Per a later analysis, 16,951 TCR beta sequences showed association with HLA alleles at 0.05 false discovery rate. Reports state that TCR beta sequences accurately predicted most subjects' HLA-A and HLA-B alleles. TRBV6-2, TRBV6-3 and other indistinguishable V segments were excluded.

The J segment lost 4 bases and the V segment lost 10 bases, leaving 10 bases of the junction unmatched. Germline lookup yields CDR1 SGHNT and CDR2 YYREEE (reference sequence). The CDR3 runs to 14 residues. Sequencing input: PBMCs. This sequence was found in a man in his forties in good health and CMV-seronegative. The chain joins TRBV5-4 to TRBJ2-5; TRBD1 agrees at 10 bases. The CDR3 region is CAAGRDRGGETQYF. The CDR3 DNA reads as TGTGCCGCCGGACGGGACAGGGGCGGAGAGACCCAGTACTTC.